This T cell receptor (beta chain) was sequenced in a study of blood T cell repertoires in COVID-19. After removal of 4 bases from V and 7 bases from J, the junction contained 10 bases not matched to a gene. The CDR3 is 16 residues long. CDR1 is SGHNT, CDR2 YYREEE, per germline (reference sequence). This clone has a single count. The study drew participants aged about 18 to 89 years from about two dozen US areas. As handled by the study authors: The assay estimated nucleated cells by amplifying reference gene primers. Here immunoSEQ multiplex PCR was the method, and the copy in TCRdb shows in-frame clones only, minus some. Clone size and the V and J calls come from that table; the DNA yielded D and trimming. The table has about 350,000 clones, less than 90% seen once.

The receptor's source is a woman aged 25-40 years who had recovered from COVID-19. The sample was PBMCs or T cells enriched from blood (not recorded which). This sequence joins TRBV5-4 and TRBJ2-7, with TRBD2 matching over 14 bases. The CDR3 spells CASSPSTSGRVGEQYF. In nucleotides, the CDR3 is TGTGCCAGCAGCCCCTCGACTAGCGGGAGGGTCGGGGAGCAGTACTTC.